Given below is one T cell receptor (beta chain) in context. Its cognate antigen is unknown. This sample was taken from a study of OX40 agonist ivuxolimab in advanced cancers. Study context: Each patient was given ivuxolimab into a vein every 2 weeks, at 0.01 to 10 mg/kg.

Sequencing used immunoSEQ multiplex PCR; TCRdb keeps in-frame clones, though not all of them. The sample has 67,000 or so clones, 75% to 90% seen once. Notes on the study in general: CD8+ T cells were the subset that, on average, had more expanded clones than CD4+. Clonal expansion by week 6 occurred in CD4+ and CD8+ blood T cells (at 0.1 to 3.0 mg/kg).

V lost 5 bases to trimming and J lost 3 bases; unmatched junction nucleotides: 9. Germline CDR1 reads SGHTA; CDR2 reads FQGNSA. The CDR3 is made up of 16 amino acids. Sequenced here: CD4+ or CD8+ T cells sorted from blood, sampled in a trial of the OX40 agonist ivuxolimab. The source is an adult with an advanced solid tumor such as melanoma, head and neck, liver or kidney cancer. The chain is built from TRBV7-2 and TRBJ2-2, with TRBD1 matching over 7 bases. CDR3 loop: CASSKTTGSHTGELFF. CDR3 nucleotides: TGTGCCAGCAGCAAAACGACAGGGTCCCACACCGGGGAGCTGTTTTTT.